This TCR beta chain was observed in a study of blood T cell repertoires in COVID-19. In the study overall: Some COVID-19 samples were acute and others convalescent; all came from the United States, Italy and Spain.

This clone was recorded once. Study processing details: Counts of nucleated cells, estimated from reference gene primer amplification, were obtained. Sequencing was performed with immunoSEQ multiplex PCR; in TCRdb, only in-frame clones are kept and a portion is missing. V, J and clone size are those of that table, while D and trimming were read from the DNA. The sample holds roughly 130,000 clones; roughly 83% are singletons and the top ten take around an eighth. The CDR3 totals 13 residues. The germline V and J ends were trimmed by 0 bases and 6 bases, with 8 bases remaining between them. Germline V gene data show CDR1 as SGHRS and CDR2 as YFSETQ.

The rearrangement links TRBV5-1 to TRBJ2-3; no clear D. The sequence came from a woman aged 25-40 years who had recovered from COVID-19. The source material was peripheral blood. CDR3 sequence: CASSLERTDTQYF. CDR3 bases: TGCGCCAGCAGCTTGGAGAGAACGGATACGCAGTATTTT.